The source of this TCR beta chain is a study of chemoradiotherapy in HPV16-positive cancers. Study-level points and caveats: Functional assays defining HPV-specific T cells used only a couple of HPV16-positive patients.

Generated by immunoSEQ multiplex PCR, the TCRdb table keeps only in-frame clones and is missing some. The table records 5,600 or so clones, about three quarters of them present only once. Worth noting for this clone: Antigen: not known.

V gave up 0 bases and J gave up 10 bases, with 18 bases separating them. The CDR3 has 15 amino acids. Germline loops: CDR1 SGHNT, CDR2 YENEEA. The biological material was taken from a patient who underwent chemoradiotherapy. The chain combines TRBV11-3 with TRBJ1-1, with D unclear. This TCR derives from a human donor with HPV-associated anogenital cancer. The CDR3 bases are TGTGCCAGCAGCTTAGAAGCACGGACCTCACTGAGAGCTTTCTTT. This gives the protein CASSLEARTSLRAFF.